Each of the 4 T cell receptor beta chains below was sequenced from the same sample in a study of OX40 agonist ivuxolimab in advanced cancers. This table comes from immunoSEQ multiplex PCR, and its TCRdb copy is limited to in-frame clones, with some not included. In the table there are 73,000 or so clones, 86% of which are singletons. Sample: CD4+ or CD8+ T cells sorted from blood, taken in a trial of the OX40 agonist ivuxolimab. These receptors all come from an adult with an advanced solid tumor such as melanoma, head and neck, liver or kidney cancer.

The chain combines TRBV28 with TRBJ1-2, with a tentative D call TRBD1 (5 bases). V was pared by 5 bases and J by 0 bases, with 10 bases between. This CDR3 has 14 amino acids. Per germline, CDR1 MDHEN and CDR2 SYDVKM. The DNA for the CDR3 is TGTGCCAGCAGTACAGGTTCAGCTAACTATGGCTACACCTTC. Its translation: CASSTGSANYGYTF.

The V and J genes are TRBV6-1 and TRBJ2-5, with 11 bases identical to TRBD2. V lost 4 bases and J lost 7; bases outside the gene matches: 8. This CDR3 is built from 15 residues. From germline, CDR1 is MNHNS and CDR2 SASEGT. The CDR3 region is CASSVTSGVGGTQYF. The CDR3 DNA reads TGTGCCAGCAGTGTGACTAGCGGGGTTGGGGGGACCCAGTACTTC.

The chain recombines TRBV27 with TRBJ1-5, with 9 bases identical to TRBD1. The germline gives CDR1 MNHEY, CDR2 SMNVEV (reference sequence). This CDR3 region has 15 residues. After removal of 3 bases from V and 4 bases from J, the junction contained 4 bases not matched to a gene. The CDR3 reads CASSFSQGANQPQHF. CDR3 DNA: TGTGCCAGCAGTTTCTCACAGGGGGCTAATCAGCCCCAGCATTTT.

The V and J genes are TRBV28 and TRBJ1-4, with D perhaps TRBD1 (6 bases). V was trimmed by 3 bases and J by 5 bases, leaving 13 bases between them. The CDR3 is 15 residues long. Germline CDR1 reads MDHEN; CDR2 reads SYDVKM. The CDR3, as DNA: TGTGCCAGCAGTTTGTGGGGGGGCCTAAATGAAAAACTGTTTTTT. Translating gives CASSLWGGLNEKLFF.